These T cell receptor beta chains were read from a single sample in a study of spatial heterogeneity in lung cancer. TCRdb independently ran MiXCR on the 5' RACE reads; one entry per CDR3 protein. The sample lists 15,000 to 20,000 distinct CDR3 sequences, about a fifth occurring once. The sequenced sample was PBMCs, obtained at follow-up. These receptors were taken from a male donor with early-stage non-small cell lung cancer. Both conserved end residues are part of each CDR3. The D gene is left open where the match is weak. Clone size appears in some rows only: once, few, many, or a class for an expanded clone.

.	TRBV20-1	few	TRBJ2-3	CSASPEGDTQYF	TGCAGTGCTAGCCCGGAGGGAGATACGCAGTATTTT
.	TRBV2	.	TRBJ2-5	CASNPQETQYF	TGTGCCAGCAATCCCCAAGAGACCCAGTACTTC
.	TRBV11-2	few	TRBJ1-5	CASSLSENQPQHF	TGTGCCAGCAGCTTAAGCGAGAATCAGCCCCAGCATTTT
.	TRBV19	few	TRBJ2-7	CASSIVRGQRSSYEQYF	TGTGCCAGTAGTATAGTGCGTGGGCAGAGGAGCTCCTACGAGCAGTACTTC
.	TRBV2	few	TRBJ1-1	CASTKNRYTEAFF	TGTGCCAGCACTAAGAACAGGTACACTGAAGCTTTCTTT
TRBD2	TRBV6-2/TRBV6-3	many	TRBJ2-1	CASSYSPLAGVYNEQFF	TGTGCCAGCAGTTACTCGCCCCTAGCGGGGGTCTACAATGAGCAGTTCTTC
.	TRBV29-1	.	TRBJ1-1	CSGGGGTEAFF	TGCAGCGGCGGGGGGGGCACTGAAGCTTTCTTT
.	TRBV7-3	medium-sized	TRBJ2-3	CASSLGIAVSTDTQYF	TGTGCCAGCAGCTTAGGTATAGCGGTTAGCACAGATACGCAGTATTTT
.	TRBV20-1	many	TRBJ1-2	CSAPAGNYGYTF	TGCAGTGCCCCCGCAGGGAACTATGGCTACACCTTC
TRBD1	TRBV20-1	many	TRBJ1-5	CSASDREKRVGHF	TGCAGTGCTTCTGACAGGGAAAAGCGTGTAGGGCATTTT
.	TRBV11-3	medium-sized	TRBJ2-7	CASGDRYTYEQYF	TGTGCCAGCGGTGACAGATATACCTACGAGCAGTACTTC
.	TRBV20-1	medium-sized	TRBJ2-3	CSQDRGKDTQYF	TGCAGTCAAGACCGGGGGAAAGATACGCAGTATTTT
.	TRBV6-5	many	TRBJ1-6	CASRPDGSNSPLHF	TGTGCCAGCAGACCGGACGGGAGCAATTCACCCCTCCACTTT
.	TRBV2	few	TRBJ2-2	CASDSAGDTGELFF	TGTGCCAGCGATTCTGCGGGCGACACCGGGGAGCTGTTTTTT
TRBD2	TRBV3-1	.	TRBJ2-5	CASSRSGGAQETQYF	TGTGCCAGCAGCCGAAGCGGGGGTGCACAAGAGACCCAGTACTTC
.	TRBV6-2/TRBV6-3	.	TRBJ2-7	CASSPAGGAEQYF	TGTGCCAGCAGTCCCGCGGGTGGAGCAGAGCAGTACTTC
.	TRBV19	.	TRBJ2-7	CASGASYEQYF	TGTGCCAGCGGGGCCTCCTACGAGCAGTACTTC
.	TRBV15	.	TRBJ2-6	CATSRTGSGANVLTF	TGTGCCACCAGCAGAACGGGCTCTGGGGCCAACGTCCTGACTTTC
.	TRBV7-3	.	TRBJ1-1	CASSFGPGEAFF	TGTGCCAGCAGCTTTGGGCCGGGTGAAGCTTTCTTT
TRBD1	TRBV7-2	few	TRBJ2-5	CASSAPGQGLETQYF	TGTGCCAGCAGCGCGCCGGGACAGGGATTAGAGACCCAGTACTTC
TRBD1	TRBV3-1	few	TRBJ1-2	CASSQGTVYGYTF	TGTGCCAGCAGCCAGGGGACAGTCTATGGCTACACCTTC
.	TRBV4-1	few	TRBJ1-2	CASSQVGEGDGYTF	TGCGCCAGCAGCCAAGTAGGGGAAGGGGATGGCTACACCTTC
TRBD1	TRBV9	.	TRBJ2-7	CTSSQRDRSYEQYF	TGTACCAGCAGCCAACGGGACAGATCCTACGAGCAGTACTTC
.	TRBV29-1	.	TRBJ2-7	CSAWTTFYEQYF	TGCAGCGCTTGGACTACATTCTACGAGCAGTACTTC
TRBD2	TRBV5-4	.	TRBJ2-1	CASSAGLAALYNEQFF	TGTGCCAGCAGCGCTGGACTAGCGGCCCTATACAATGAGCAGTTCTTC
.	TRBV7-2	medium-sized	TRBJ1-2	CASTKDRTYDYGYTF	TGTGCCAGCACCAAGGACAGAACCTACGATTATGGCTACACCTTC
.	TRBV5-1	.	TRBJ2-7	CASSPYRERYEQYF	TGCGCCAGCAGCCCATACAGGGAAAGGTACGAGCAGTACTTC
.	TRBV29-1	.	TRBJ1-5	CSVGVGGNQPQHF	TGCAGCGTTGGTGTGGGGGGCAATCAGCCCCAGCATTTT
.	TRBV7-9	many	TRBJ2-4	CASSFGAGTKNIQYF	TGTGCCAGCAGCTTTGGGGCCGGGACCAAAAACATTCAGTACTTC